Listed below are T cell receptor beta chains from one sample, sequenced in a study of blood T cell repertoires in COVID-19. Clones were sequenced by immunoSEQ multiplex PCR, and TCRdb holds only the in-frame ones, with some missing. The top ten clones hold around 4% of a sample with 200,000 to 300,000 clones, around 92% of them seen once. The sequenced sample was PBMCs or T cells enriched from blood (not recorded which). These receptor sequences come from a woman in her twenties or thirties with acute COVID-19. Each CDR3 is given with its conserved first and last residue. A D gene is named only where the DNA matches it firmly. Rows may omit the clone size; those that give it use once, few, many or a size class.

once,14,-,TRBV7-9,TRBJ1-1,TGTGCCAGCAGCGCCGGACTGATGAACACTGAAGCTTTCTTT,CASSAGLMNTEAFF
-,15,-,TRBV19,TRBJ1-6,TGTGCCAGCCAACGGGACTCGGGGTATAATTCACCCCTCCACTTT,CASQRDSGYNSPLHF
-,16,TRBD1,TRBV4-1,TRBJ1-3,TGCGCCAGCACCCCGGGACAGGGCGTTTATGGAAACACCATATATTTT,CASTPGQGVYGNTIYF
once,15,-,TRBV11-2,TRBJ1-1,TGTGCCAGCAGCCCCCTCACGGGAGATAACACTGAAGCTTTCTTT,CASSPLTGDNTEAFF
-,15,-,TRBV6-5,TRBJ1-5,TGTGCCAGCACGCTAAGCGGGGTCCTTTATCAGCCCCAGCATTTT,CASTLSGVLYQPQHF
-,14,-,TRBV7-8,TRBJ1-6,TGTGCCAGCAGCCCCACGGACAATAATTCACCCCTCCACTTT,CASSPTDNNSPLHF
-,16,TRBD1,TRBV11-3,TRBJ2-2,TGTGCCAGCAGCAAAAGACAGGGCTCGGACACCGGGGAGCTGTTTTTT,CASSKRQGSDTGELFF
-,15,TRBD2,TRBV2,TRBJ2-7,TGTGCCAGCAGGGGACTAGCGGGGGACTCCTACGAGCAGTACTTC,CASRGLAGDSYEQYF
-,12,-,TRBV7-9,TRBJ1-1,TGTGCCAGCAGCTTAGCGCAGGGAGAAGCTTTCTTT,CASSLAQGEAFF
-,14,-,TRBV7-2,TRBJ1-1,TGTGCCAGCAGCTTCGGCCAGGGTTACCCTGAAGCTTTCTTT,CASSFGQGYPEAFF
-,13,-,TRBV24-1,TRBJ1-2,TGTGCCACCAGTGCAGGCTTGGGCTATGGCTACACCTTC,CATSAGLGYGYTF
-,12,-,TRBV7-9,TRBJ2-7,TGTGCCAGCAGCTCCCCCGGAGTCGAGCAGTACTTC,CASSSPGVEQYF
-,16,TRBD1,TRBV4-3,TRBJ1-2,TGCGCCAGCAGCCAGGGAGCGGTACAGGGGGGCTATGGCTACACCTTC,CASSQGAVQGGYGYTF
-,16,TRBD2,TRBV9,TRBJ2-3,TGTGCCAGCAGCGTTTCCCTAGCGGGGGGCACAGATACGCAGTATTTT,CASSVSLAGGTDTQYF
-,19,TRBD1,TRBV7-9,TRBJ1-5,TGTGCCAGCAGCTTTTCCCTAGTAGGGACAGGGAGAGAGGGTCAGCCCCAGCATTTT,CASSFSLVGTGREGQPQHF
once,16,TRBD1,TRBV4-3,TRBJ2-7,TGCGCCAGCAGCCAAGATTACAGGGGAACTTACTACGAGCAGTACTTC,CASSQDYRGTYYEQYF
-,17,TRBD2,TRBV3-1/TRBV3-2,TRBJ2-1,TGTGCCAGCAGCCAAGAAGCGCTAGCGGGCACCTACAATGAGCAGTTCTTC,CASSQEALAGTYNEQFF
-,15,TRBD1,TRBV7-8,TRBJ2-1,TGTGCCAGCAGCCCAGGGACAGAAGGGGTAGGGGAGCAGTTCTTC,CASSPGTEGVGEQFF
-,16,TRBD1,TRBV5-6,TRBJ1-5,TGTGCCAGCAGTTCGGACAGGGGGTCTATGGATCAGCCCCAGCATTTT,CASSSDRGSMDQPQHF
-,15,-,TRBV4-3,TRBJ2-2,TGCGCCAGCAGCCAAGATCTCGGTTTAGCCGGGGAGCTGTTTTTT,CASSQDLGLAGELFF
-,14,TRBD1,TRBV5-1,TRBJ1-1,TGCGCCAGCAGCTTGGCCCGACAGGGACTAGAGGCTTTCTTT,CASSLARQGLEAFF
-,15,TRBD2,TRBV5-4,TRBJ2-7,TGTGCCAGCAGCTTTCAAAGCGGGGGGGCCTACGAGCAGTACTTC,CASSFQSGGAYEQYF
-,17,TRBD1,TRBV6-2/TRBV6-3,TRBJ1-2,TGTGCCAGCAGTCCGTTCCCACCGGGACAGGGACACTATGGCTACACCTTC,CASSPFPPGQGHYGYTF
-,16,-,TRBV10-1,TRBJ2-1,TGCGCCAGCAGTGAGTCGGGGAGCCTATCCTACAATGAGCAGTTCTTC,CASSESGSLSYNEQFF
-,13,TRBD1,TRBV28,TRBJ1-6,TGTGCCAGCAGTTTGGGACAGGGCCCACCCCTCCACTTT,CASSLGQGPPLHF
-,14,-,TRBV2,TRBJ1-2,TGTGCCAGCAGTGGACTTACGGGTGGCTATGGCTACACCTTC,CASSGLTGGYGYTF
-,14,-,TRBV5-8,TRBJ1-3,TGTGCCAGCAGCTTGGAGAGCTCTGGAAACACCATATATTTT,CASSLESSGNTIYF
once,16,-,TRBV6-6,TRBJ2-3,TGTGCCAGCAGTCCTCGGGGAGCGCGGTTCGGGGAGACGCAGTATTTT,CASSPRGARFGETQYF
-,17,TRBD2,TRBV5-1,TRBJ2-5,TGCGCCAGCAGCCCCGGGGTAGCGGGGGGGATTCAAGAGACCCAGTACTTC,CASSPGVAGGIQETQYF
-,14,TRBD1,TRBV6-5,TRBJ2-7,TGTGCCAGCAGCCAAAGGCTACAGGGGTACGAGCAGTACTTC,CASSQRLQGYEQYF
-,13,-,TRBV28,TRBJ2-7,TGTGCCAGCTCGGGAGCGATGGCCTACGAGCAGTACTTC,CASSGAMAYEQYF
-,13,-,TRBV5-6,TRBJ2-2,TGTGCCAGCAGCTCACTGTGGACCGGGGAGCTGTTTTTT,CASSSLWTGELFF
-,12,-,TRBV19,TRBJ1-1,TGTGCCAGTAATCGGGTCTACACTGAAGCTTTCTTT,CASNRVYTEAFF
-,16,TRBD2,TRBV6-4,TRBJ2-3,TGTGCCAGCAGCCTGACCCGACTAGCGGACACAGATACGCAGTATTTT,CASSLTRLADTDTQYF
-,13,-,TRBV7-6,TRBJ2-5,TGTGCCAGCAGCTTAGCATCGCAAGAGACCCAGTACTTC,CASSLASQETQYF
-,15,-,TRBV2,TRBJ1-3,TGTGCCAGCAGGACGGGAGTAAGCTCTGGAAACACCATATATTTT,CASRTGVSSGNTIYF
-,13,-,TRBV12-3/TRBV12-4,TRBJ2-7,TGTGCCAGCAGTAGGGGGAGCTCCTACGAGCAGTACTTC,CASSRGSSYEQYF
-,15,-,TRBV15,TRBJ1-2,TGTGCCACCAGCATCTCCAAGCCTCACCACTATGGCTACACCTTC,CATSISKPHHYGYTF
-,12,-,TRBV27,TRBJ2-1,TGTGCCAGCAGTTTACTAGGGGATGAGCAGTTCTTC,CASSLLGDEQFF
-,14,-,TRBV7-6,TRBJ1-5,TGTGCCAGCAGCCCGACAGGCAGCGATCAGCCCCAGCATTTT,CASSPTGSDQPQHF
-,15,TRBD1,TRBV5-5,TRBJ1-5,TGTGCCAGCAGCTTGGCCCCGCAGGGGGATCAGCCCCAGCATTTT,CASSLAPQGDQPQHF
-,15,-,TRBV21-1,TRBJ1-2,TGTGCCAGCAGACGGGCCGAGGACAGGAACTATGGCTACACCTTC,CASRRAEDRNYGYTF
-,14,TRBD2,TRBV4-3,TRBJ2-5,TGCGCCAGCAGCTTCAGCGGGGGCCTGGAGACCCAGTACTTC,CASSFSGGLETQYF
-,14,-,TRBV19,TRBJ2-7,TGTGCCAGTAGTATAGATGGGGGCACCTACGAGCAGTACTTC,CASSIDGGTYEQYF
once,14,TRBD1,TRBV19,TRBJ1-4,TGTGCCAGTAGAAGGGGACAGGGAAATGAAAAACTGTTTTTT,CASRRGQGNEKLFF
few,11,-,TRBV11-2,TRBJ2-2,TGTGCCAGCAGCTTAGGGAGTGTGGTGTTTTTT,CASSLGSVVFF
-,15,-,TRBV2,TRBJ1-2,TGTGCCAGCAGTGAAGCCAGAGGAAACGTAAATGGCTACACCTTC,CASSEARGNVNGYTF
-,15,-,TRBV4-3,TRBJ2-5,TGCGCCAGCAGCCATGGTTGGACTACGCAAGAGACCCAGTACTTC,CASSHGWTTQETQYF
-,14,TRBD1,TRBV27,TRBJ2-7,TGTGCCAGCAGTGCTGGGACAGGGGGAGGAGAGCAGTACTTC,CASSAGTGGGEQYF
-,16,TRBD1,TRBV2,TRBJ2-7,TGTGCCAGCATGGGGACAGGGGTTCACTTGGCCTACGAGCAGTACTTC,CASMGTGVHLAYEQYF
-,15,-,TRBV15,TRBJ1-5,TGTGCCACCAGCAGCCGGGGGGACGGCAATCAGCCCCAGCATTTT,CATSSRGDGNQPQHF
-,14,-,TRBV30,TRBJ1-5,TGTGCCTGGAGTGGACTCTCCCGGAATCAGCCCCAGCATTTT,CAWSGLSRNQPQHF
few,14,TRBD2,TRBV14,TRBJ2-1,TGTGCCAGCAGCCGAATGGGGGGGACCAATGAGCAGTTCTTC,CASSRMGGTNEQFF